The rows below give T cell receptor beta chains drawn from one sample of a study. TCRdb itself ran the 5' RACE reads through MiXCR, one entry per CDR3 protein. The sample gives more than 55,000 distinct CDR3 sequences, approximately 26% of which show up once; 2% to 2.5% is in the top ten. The source material was tumor-infiltrating Tregs sorted from the breast tumor. The receptors were sampled from a female donor with breast cancer. CDR3s include the opening cysteine and the closing phenylalanine or tryptophan. Size is omitted from some rows. Given values are once, few, many or a class for expanded clones.

clone_size v_call cdr3_aa
many TRBV20-1 CSASYASQGGGTEAFF
many TRBV9 CASSVGDKQATF
- TRBV2 CASSEIGQGAANEKLFF
many TRBV4-1 CASSRNQDYGYTF
few TRBV7-3 CASSPRGGELFF
many TRBV7-9 CASSLWARGNTEAFF
many TRBV12-3/TRBV12-4 CASRIGTSGDNEQFF
few TRBV5-1 CASSQPGEGRYSYEQYF
- TRBV3-1 CAGSQDPQLNTEAFF
- TRBV18 CASSPGPGWEKLFF
few TRBV25-1 CASSEGRESPRF
- TRBV29-1 CSVGDNNQPQHF
- TRBV3-1 CASSQRRGRAQETQYF
- TRBV5-1 CASSLDQLGYGYTF
- TRBV7-2 CASGWRGRGDNEQFF
- TRBV5-1 CASRTSGGTYEQYF
- TRBV6-4 CASSDNGAGYTF
many TRBV6-5 CASSYQDTGELFF
- TRBV6-6 CASGPGPGQGYNEQFF
few TRBV6-5 CAGSPWADTNYGYTF
many TRBV6-1 CASSGLANTGELFF
- TRBV5-1 CASSLAGTSTDTQYF
- TRBV20-1 CSAARLAGGRRDTQYF
few TRBV20-1 CSARVQGAKDTQYF
few TRBV20-1 CRVGSGHSPLHF
- TRBV30 CAWSVDVITDTQYF
- TRBV4-3 CASSQVAGGYEQYF
many TRBV20-1 CSAASQGRDTEAFF
- TRBV29-1 CSVGGGQPNTEAFF
once TRBV4-3 CASSQEGRGYTDTQYF
many TRBV20-1 CSARPGLAAYEQYF
once TRBV7-9 CASSRRTGNPEAFF
- TRBV7-3 CASSTGGPYNSPLHF
medium-sized TRBV28 CASGRGPETQYF
few TRBV12-3/TRBV12-4 CASSSFRSAYEQYF
many TRBV6-1 CASSEFPAAYNEQFF
few TRBV5-1 CASSLEQGNGELFF
- TRBV7-7 CASSPDRGTGELFF
- TRBV4-2 CAGSQAVTGDTGELFF
- TRBV21-1 CASSKYSISGAGYF
few TRBV5-1 CASSSRQGVVSYEQYF
medium-sized TRBV7-2 CASSLLRENGYTF
- TRBV12-3/TRBV12-4 CTSTQPDRDYGYTF
- TRBV5-1 CASSLDGTGWTYEQFF
- TRBV6-6 CASSRTGQEQYF
- TRBV4-2 CASSQPDRANEQFF
few TRBV5-1 CASSPGRPGGTDTQYF
once TRBV28 CASSPYRDLSLTNYGYTF
few TRBV18 CASSYDGQAYSGANVLTF
many TRBV7-2 CASSLDRPLVTDTQYF
few TRBV5-1 CASSSLQGHYGYTF
once TRBV5-1 CASSQGPAGEDTQYF
few TRBV4-1 CASSQDDQGASGYTF
few TRBV20-1 CSARGRDRGLPGTSGIYYEQYF
few TRBV6-2/TRBV6-3 CASSLERSGYPYEQYF
many TRBV5-1 CASSLRQGATAGELFF